This T cell receptor (beta chain) was sequenced in a study of prognosis after radiotherapy for stage I lung cancer. The ends lost 7 bases at V and 1 base at J; junction bases unmatched: 8. Germline values: CDR1 SQVTM, CDR2 ANQGSEA. The CDR3 loop spans 15 amino acids. Two rounds of multiplex PCR amplified TCR beta CDR3 from genomic DNA. Round-one PCR had primers specific to each TRBV and TRBJ gene. TCRdb re-analysed the multiplex PCR reads in MiXCR, keeping a single row per CDR3 protein. Altogether around 21,000 distinct CDR3 sequences are present, around 46% being singletons, with the ten largest covering more than 25%. Overall study results and limits: After stereotactic body radiation therapy, median unique TCR clones were 6,861, down from some 10,000.

The table lists this clonotype with many counts. What it binds is not known. The input for sequencing was PBMCs, taken before or after stereotactic body radiation therapy (not recorded which). The rearrangement joins TRBV29-1 to TRBJ2-1, with 9 bases fitting TRBD1. The receptor was isolated from a donor over 45 with non-small cell lung cancer. CDR3 protein: CSAPWGTGSYNEQFF. As DNA, the CDR3 is TGCAGCGCTCCCTGGGGGACAGGGTCCTACAATGAGCAGTTCTTC.